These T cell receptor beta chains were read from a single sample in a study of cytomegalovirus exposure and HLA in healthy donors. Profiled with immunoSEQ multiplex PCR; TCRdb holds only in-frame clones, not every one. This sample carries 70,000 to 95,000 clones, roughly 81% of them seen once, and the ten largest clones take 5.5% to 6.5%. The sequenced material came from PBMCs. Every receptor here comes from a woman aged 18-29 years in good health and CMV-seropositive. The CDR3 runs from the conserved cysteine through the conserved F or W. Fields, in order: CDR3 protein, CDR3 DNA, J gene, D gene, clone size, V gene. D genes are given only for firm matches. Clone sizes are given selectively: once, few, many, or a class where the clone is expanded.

CDR3 protein: CASSLGLTGRYGYTF
CDR3 DNA: TGCGCCAGCAGCTTGGGATTGACAGGGCGCTATGGCTACACCTTC
J gene: TRBJ1-2
D gene: TRBD1
clone size: -
V gene: TRBV5-1

CDR3 protein: CATRYSNQPQHF
CDR3 DNA: TGTGCCACCAGATATAGCAATCAGCCCCAGCATTTT
J gene: TRBJ1-5
D gene: -
clone size: -
V gene: TRBV15

CDR3 protein: CATSRGAGGRIPNTGELFF
CDR3 DNA: TGTGCCACCAGCAGAGGGGCGGGGGGCCGGATCCCGAACACCGGGGAGCTGTTTTTT
J gene: TRBJ2-2
D gene: TRBD2
clone size: -
V gene: TRBV15

CDR3 protein: CASRSGTSGSEQYF
CDR3 DNA: TGTGCCAGCAGATCCGGGACTAGCGGGAGCGAGCAGTACTTC
J gene: TRBJ2-7
D gene: TRBD2
clone size: -
V gene: TRBV28

CDR3 protein: CASSEDSFYGYTF
CDR3 DNA: TGTGCCAGCAGTGAGGACAGTTTCTATGGCTACACCTTC
J gene: TRBJ1-2
D gene: -
clone size: few
V gene: TRBV25-1

CDR3 protein: CASSSTFSAGQGRRGRYEQYF
CDR3 DNA: TGCGCCAGCAGCTCAACATTTTCCGCAGGACAGGGTCGTCGAGGGCGCTACGAGCAGTACTTC
J gene: TRBJ2-7
D gene: TRBD1
clone size: -
V gene: TRBV5-1

CDR3 protein: CASRGGGPNTEAFF
CDR3 DNA: TGCGCCAGCAGAGGGGGGGGGCCCAACACTGAAGCTTTCTTT
J gene: TRBJ1-1
D gene: -
clone size: -
V gene: TRBV5-1

CDR3 protein: CASSLGGGGTLKDLYEQYF
CDR3 DNA: TGCGCCAGCAGCTTGGGGGGGGGAGGGACACTCAAAGACTTATACGAGCAGTACTTC
J gene: TRBJ2-7
D gene: -
clone size: -
V gene: TRBV5-1

CDR3 protein: CASSSGDEDYGYTF
CDR3 DNA: TGCGCCAGCAGCTCAGGGGACGAAGACTATGGCTACACCTTC
J gene: TRBJ1-2
D gene: -
clone size: -
V gene: TRBV5-1

CDR3 protein: CASSLLTGLIEEKLFF
CDR3 DNA: TGTGCCAGCAGCTTACTTACAGGGTTGATAGAGGAAAAACTGTTTTTT
J gene: TRBJ1-4
D gene: -
clone size: -
V gene: TRBV7-8

CDR3 protein: CASSLGLRTGGAGANVLTF
CDR3 DNA: TGTGCCAGCAGCTTAGGGTTAAGGACAGGGGGCGCTGGGGCCAACGTCCTGACTTTC
J gene: TRBJ2-6
D gene: TRBD1
clone size: -
V gene: TRBV13

CDR3 protein: CASSLAAWTAETGYEQYF
CDR3 DNA: TGCGCCAGCAGCTTGGCCGCTTGGACAGCCGAAACTGGGTACGAGCAGTACTTC
J gene: TRBJ2-7
D gene: -
clone size: -
V gene: TRBV5-1

CDR3 protein: CASSVGGGNTIYF
CDR3 DNA: TGTGCCAGCAGTGTAGGAGGGGGAAACACCATATATTTT
J gene: TRBJ1-3
D gene: -
clone size: -
V gene: TRBV6-1

CDR3 protein: CASSDTPTGNYGYTF
CDR3 DNA: TGCGCCAGCAGCGACACCCCCACAGGGAACTATGGCTACACCTTC
J gene: TRBJ1-2
D gene: -
clone size: -
V gene: TRBV4-1

CDR3 protein: CASSLVLAGGETQYF
CDR3 DNA: TGTGCCAGCAGCTTGGTACTAGCGGGAGGAGAGACCCAGTACTTC
J gene: TRBJ2-5
D gene: TRBD2
clone size: -
V gene: TRBV5-4

CDR3 protein: CSVSRTGQGYEQYF
CDR3 DNA: TGCAGCGTCTCAAGGACGGGACAGGGCTACGAGCAGTACTTC
J gene: TRBJ2-7
D gene: TRBD1
clone size: once
V gene: TRBV29-1

CDR3 protein: CASSDGTSGNEQFF
CDR3 DNA: TGTGCCAGCAGTGACGGGACTAGCGGGAATGAGCAGTTCTTC
J gene: TRBJ2-1
D gene: TRBD2
clone size: many
V gene: TRBV6-4

CDR3 protein: CAWSGALTDTQYF
CDR3 DNA: TGTGCCTGGAGTGGTGCGCTCACAGATACGCAGTATTTT
J gene: TRBJ2-3
D gene: -
clone size: -
V gene: TRBV30

CDR3 protein: CASSPPPGNLWQYF
CDR3 DNA: TGTGCCAGCAGTCCCCCCCCTGGTAACCTATGGCAGTACTTC
J gene: TRBJ2-7
D gene: -
clone size: -
V gene: TRBV28

CDR3 protein: CASSIVGFVSYNEQFF
CDR3 DNA: TGTGCCAGTAGTATAGTCGGGTTTGTCTCCTACAATGAGCAGTTCTTC
J gene: TRBJ2-1
D gene: -
clone size: medium-sized
V gene: TRBV19

CDR3 protein: CSARLVNEQFF
CDR3 DNA: TGCAGTGCTAGACTAGTAAATGAGCAGTTCTTC
J gene: TRBJ2-1
D gene: -
clone size: -
V gene: TRBV20-1

CDR3 protein: CASSYSSGGSYGYTF
CDR3 DNA: TGTGCCAGCAGTTACTCGTCAGGAGGGAGCTATGGCTACACCTTC
J gene: TRBJ1-2
D gene: -
clone size: -
V gene: TRBV6-5

CDR3 protein: CASSSSQPGVNTEAFF
CDR3 DNA: TGTGCCAGCAGCTCGTCCCAGCCGGGGGTGAACACTGAAGCTTTCTTT
J gene: TRBJ1-1
D gene: -
clone size: few
V gene: TRBV7-9

CDR3 protein: CASKGQINLYEQFF
CDR3 DNA: TGTGCCAGCAAGGGACAGATCAACCTCTATGAGCAGTTCTTC
J gene: TRBJ2-1
D gene: TRBD1
clone size: few
V gene: TRBV27

CDR3 protein: CASSLVLGYGYTF
CDR3 DNA: TGTGCCAGCAGCTTAGTTCTCGGGTATGGCTACACCTTC
J gene: TRBJ1-2
D gene: -
clone size: -
V gene: TRBV7-9

CDR3 protein: CASSIWGQGNTGELFF
CDR3 DNA: TGTGCCAGTAGTATATGGGGACAGGGTAACACCGGGGAGCTGTTTTTT
J gene: TRBJ2-2
D gene: TRBD1
clone size: -
V gene: TRBV19

CDR3 protein: CASSYYGKTYEQYF
CDR3 DNA: TGTGCCAGCAGTTACTACGGGAAGACCTACGAGCAGTACTTC
J gene: TRBJ2-7
D gene: -
clone size: -
V gene: TRBV6-5

CDR3 protein: CASSPGSASGRGAEQYF
CDR3 DNA: TGTGCCAGCAGTCCGGGGTCAGCCAGCGGGAGGGGTGCAGAGCAGTACTTC
J gene: TRBJ2-7
D gene: TRBD2
clone size: -
V gene: TRBV28

CDR3 protein: CATSQLYTQYF
CDR3 DNA: TGTGCCACTTCCCAACTTTATACGCAGTATTTT
J gene: TRBJ2-3
D gene: -
clone size: -
V gene: TRBV15

CDR3 protein: CASSPGQGSDSPLHF
CDR3 DNA: TGTGCCAGCTCACCGGGACAGGGGTCGGATTCACCCCTCCACTTT
J gene: TRBJ1-6
D gene: TRBD1
clone size: -
V gene: TRBV18

CDR3 protein: CASSLDIVGYTF
CDR3 DNA: TGTGCCAGCAGCTTGGATATAGTCGGCTACACCTTC
J gene: TRBJ1-2
D gene: -
clone size: -
V gene: TRBV5-6

CDR3 protein: CASREDRGNQPQHF
CDR3 DNA: TGTGCCAGTAGAGAGGACAGGGGCAATCAGCCCCAGCATTTT
J gene: TRBJ1-5
D gene: TRBD1
clone size: once
V gene: TRBV19

CDR3 protein: CASAVRGETQYF
CDR3 DNA: TGTGCCAGCGCAGTAAGAGGGGAGACCCAGTACTTC
J gene: TRBJ2-5
D gene: -
clone size: -
V gene: TRBV2

CDR3 protein: CASSQGTGGPYEQYF
CDR3 DNA: TGCGCCAGCAGCCAAGGGACAGGAGGACCATACGAGCAGTACTTC
J gene: TRBJ2-7
D gene: TRBD1
clone size: -
V gene: TRBV4-1

CDR3 protein: CASSGAGETQYF
CDR3 DNA: TGTGCCAGCAGCGGGGCGGGGGAGACCCAGTACTTC
J gene: TRBJ2-5
D gene: -
clone size: -
V gene: TRBV9

CDR3 protein: CASSLKDRAELFF
CDR3 DNA: TGTGCCAGCAGCCTAAAAGACAGGGCGGAACTGTTTTTT
J gene: TRBJ1-4
D gene: TRBD1
clone size: once
V gene: TRBV7-6

CDR3 protein: CASSQYRGRDTQYF
CDR3 DNA: TGCGCCAGCAGCCAGTACAGGGGGCGAGATACGCAGTATTTT
J gene: TRBJ2-3
D gene: TRBD1
clone size: -
V gene: TRBV4-1

CDR3 protein: CASSLKKGATYEQYF
CDR3 DNA: TGTGCCAGCAGCTTAAAAAAGGGGGCGACCTACGAGCAGTACTTC
J gene: TRBJ2-7
D gene: TRBD1
clone size: -
V gene: TRBV5-4

CDR3 protein: CASSLANQKSTNEKLFF
CDR3 DNA: TGTGCCAGCAGCTTAGCCAATCAGAAATCAACTAATGAAAAACTGTTTTTT
J gene: TRBJ1-4
D gene: -
clone size: -
V gene: TRBV11-3

CDR3 protein: CASSAANQPQHF
CDR3 DNA: TGTGCCAGCTCGGCAGCGAATCAGCCCCAGCATTTT
J gene: TRBJ1-5
D gene: -
clone size: -
V gene: TRBV6-5

CDR3 protein: CASSEGGQPNQPQHF
CDR3 DNA: TGTGCCAGCAGTGAAGGAGGACAGCCGAATCAGCCCCAGCATTTT
J gene: TRBJ1-5
D gene: -
clone size: -
V gene: TRBV6-1

CDR3 protein: CASGGLAGGPGYNEQFF
CDR3 DNA: TGTGCCAGCGGCGGGCTAGCGGGAGGGCCGGGCTACAATGAGCAGTTCTTC
J gene: TRBJ2-1
D gene: TRBD2
clone size: once
V gene: TRBV27

CDR3 protein: CASSGASPLGNSPLHF
CDR3 DNA: TGTGCCAGCAGTGGGGCCTCTCCCTTGGGTAATTCACCCCTCCACTTT
J gene: TRBJ1-6
D gene: -
clone size: -
V gene: TRBV6-1

CDR3 protein: CASSVTGRANSYNEQFF
CDR3 DNA: TGTGCCAGCAGTGTGACTGGGCGGGCTAACTCCTACAATGAGCAGTTCTTC
J gene: TRBJ2-1
D gene: -
clone size: -
V gene: TRBV6-1

CDR3 protein: CASSAGLAGGRETQYF
CDR3 DNA: TGTGCTAGCAGCGCGGGACTAGCGGGGGGTCGGGAGACCCAGTACTTC
J gene: TRBJ2-5
D gene: TRBD2
clone size: -
V gene: TRBV7-7

CDR3 protein: CASSFFRSGQAVWYGYTF
CDR3 DNA: TGTGCCAGCAGCTTCTTCCGCTCGGGACAGGCAGTTTGGTATGGCTACACCTTC
J gene: TRBJ1-2
D gene: TRBD1
clone size: -
V gene: TRBV7-8

CDR3 protein: CASSYSRLAYEQYF
CDR3 DNA: TGTGCCAGCAGTTACTCAAGACTAGCCTACGAGCAGTACTTC
J gene: TRBJ2-7
D gene: -
clone size: -
V gene: TRBV6-5

CDR3 protein: CASEAGSPGEQYF
CDR3 DNA: TGTGCCAGCGAGGCAGGATCGCCGGGGGAGCAGTACTTC
J gene: TRBJ2-7
D gene: -
clone size: once
V gene: TRBV27

CDR3 protein: CASSPGLLRGTNNEQFF
CDR3 DNA: TGCGCCAGCAGCCCAGGGTTGTTACGGGGGACTAACAATGAGCAGTTCTTC
J gene: TRBJ2-1
D gene: TRBD2
clone size: -
V gene: TRBV4-1

CDR3 protein: CATSRDGEGGLGYTF
CDR3 DNA: TGTGCCACCAGCAGAGATGGCGAAGGAGGGCTTGGCTACACCTTC
J gene: TRBJ1-2
D gene: -
clone size: -
V gene: TRBV15